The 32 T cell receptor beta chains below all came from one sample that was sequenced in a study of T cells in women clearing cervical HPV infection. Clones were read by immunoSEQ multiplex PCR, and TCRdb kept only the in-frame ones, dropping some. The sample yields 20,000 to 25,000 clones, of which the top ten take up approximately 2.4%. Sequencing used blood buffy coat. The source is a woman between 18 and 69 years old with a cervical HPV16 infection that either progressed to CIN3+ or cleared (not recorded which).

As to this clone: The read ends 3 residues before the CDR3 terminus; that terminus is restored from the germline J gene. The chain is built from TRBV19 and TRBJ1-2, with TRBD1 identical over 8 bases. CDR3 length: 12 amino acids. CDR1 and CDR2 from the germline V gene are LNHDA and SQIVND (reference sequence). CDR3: CASRSGGSDYTF. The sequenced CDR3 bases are TGTGCCAGTAGATCAGGGGGCTCCGAC.

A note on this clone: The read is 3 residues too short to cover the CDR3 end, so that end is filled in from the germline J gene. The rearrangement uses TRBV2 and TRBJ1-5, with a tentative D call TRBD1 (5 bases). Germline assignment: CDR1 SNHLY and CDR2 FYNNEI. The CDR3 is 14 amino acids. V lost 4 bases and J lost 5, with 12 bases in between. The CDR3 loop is CASSGDRKDQPQHF. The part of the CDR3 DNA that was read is TGTGCCAGCAGTGGTGACAGAAAGGATCAGCCC.

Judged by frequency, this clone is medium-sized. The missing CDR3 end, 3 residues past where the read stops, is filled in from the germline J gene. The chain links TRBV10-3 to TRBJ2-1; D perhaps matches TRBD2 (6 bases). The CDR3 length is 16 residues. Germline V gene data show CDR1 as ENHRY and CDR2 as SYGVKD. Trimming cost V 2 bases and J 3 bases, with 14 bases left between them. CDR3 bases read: TGTGCCATCAGTGAGCCCAATAGCGGAGGCTACAATGAG. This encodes CAISEPNSGGYNE. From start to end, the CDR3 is CAISEPNSGGYNEQFF.

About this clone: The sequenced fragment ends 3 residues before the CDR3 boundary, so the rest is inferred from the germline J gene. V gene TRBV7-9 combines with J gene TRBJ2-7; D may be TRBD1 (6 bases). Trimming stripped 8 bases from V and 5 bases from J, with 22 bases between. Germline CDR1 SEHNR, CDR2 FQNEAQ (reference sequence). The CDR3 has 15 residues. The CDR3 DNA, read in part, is TGTGCCAGCGCACGAACGACAGGCCAAGGGCACGAG. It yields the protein CASARTTGQGHE. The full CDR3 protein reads CASARTTGQGHEQYF.

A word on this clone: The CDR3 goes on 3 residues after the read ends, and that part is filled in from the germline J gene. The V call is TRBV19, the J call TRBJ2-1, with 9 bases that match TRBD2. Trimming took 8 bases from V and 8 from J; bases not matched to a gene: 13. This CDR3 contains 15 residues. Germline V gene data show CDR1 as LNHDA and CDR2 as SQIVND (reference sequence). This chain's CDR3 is CASHKGLAFSHEQFF. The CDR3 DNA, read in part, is TGTGCCAGTCACAAGGGACTAGCTTTCAGCCATGAG.

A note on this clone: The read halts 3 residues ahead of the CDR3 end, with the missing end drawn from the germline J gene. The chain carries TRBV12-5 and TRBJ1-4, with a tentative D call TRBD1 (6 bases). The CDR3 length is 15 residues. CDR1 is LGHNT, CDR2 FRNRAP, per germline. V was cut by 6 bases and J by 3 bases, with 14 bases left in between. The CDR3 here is CASGSGGAANEKLFF. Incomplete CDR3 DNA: TGTGCTAGTGGAAGTGGGGGGGCTGCTAATGAAAAA. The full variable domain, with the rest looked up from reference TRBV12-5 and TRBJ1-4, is DARVTQTPRHKVTEMGQEVTMRCQPILGHNTVFWYRQTMMQGLELLAYFRNRAPLDDSGMPKDRFSAEMPDATLATLKIQPSEPRDSAVYFCASGSGGAANEKLFFGSGTQLSVL.

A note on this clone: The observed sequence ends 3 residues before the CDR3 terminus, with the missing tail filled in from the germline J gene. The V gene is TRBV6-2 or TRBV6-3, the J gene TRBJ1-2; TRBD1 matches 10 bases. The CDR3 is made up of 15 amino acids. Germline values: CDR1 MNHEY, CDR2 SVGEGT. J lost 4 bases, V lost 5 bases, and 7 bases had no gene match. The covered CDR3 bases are TGTGCCAGCAGTCAGTCGACAGGGGGCGGCTATGGC. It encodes CASSQSTGGGYG. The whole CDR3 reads CASSQSTGGGYGYTF.

CDR3 sequence: CASNRSSQGLNEQFF. The DNA read from the CDR3 is TGCGCCAGCAATCGGAGCTCCCAGGGGCTCAATGAG. This chain uses TRBV23-1 with TRBJ2-1; maybe TRBD1 (6 bases). Read coverage stops 3 residues before the CDR3 terminus; the germline J gene supplies the remainder. TRBV23-1 is an ORF, with its function uncertain. The CDR3 totals 15 residues. The V end lost 7 bases, the J end lost 6 bases, and 19 bases lay between the germline ends.

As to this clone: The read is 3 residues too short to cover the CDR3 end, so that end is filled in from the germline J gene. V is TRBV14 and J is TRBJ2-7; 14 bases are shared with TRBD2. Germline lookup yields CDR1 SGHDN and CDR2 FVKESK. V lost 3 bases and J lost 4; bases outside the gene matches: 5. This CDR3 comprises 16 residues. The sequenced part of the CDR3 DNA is TGTGCCAGCAGCCACGGACTAGCGGGGGGACGTTACGAG. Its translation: CASSHGLAGGRYE. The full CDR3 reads CASSHGLAGGRYEQYF.

Here the CDR3 reads CASSQSADPNEKLFF. CDR3 bases read: TGTGCCAGCAGCCAATCGGCGGATCCTAATGAAAAG. The chain links TRBV5-4 to TRBJ2-2; the D is unclear. Read coverage stops 3 residues before the CDR3 terminus; the germline J gene supplies the remainder. The CDR3 extends over 15 amino acids. In germline, CDR1 is SGHNT, CDR2 YYREEE (reference sequence).

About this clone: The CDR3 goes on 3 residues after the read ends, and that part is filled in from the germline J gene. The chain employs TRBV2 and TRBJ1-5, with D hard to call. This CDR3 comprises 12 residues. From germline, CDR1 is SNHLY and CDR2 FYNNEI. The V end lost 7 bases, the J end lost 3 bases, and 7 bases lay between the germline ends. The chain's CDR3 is CASTRDNQPQHF. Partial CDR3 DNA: TGTGCCAGCACGCGGGACAATCAGCCC.

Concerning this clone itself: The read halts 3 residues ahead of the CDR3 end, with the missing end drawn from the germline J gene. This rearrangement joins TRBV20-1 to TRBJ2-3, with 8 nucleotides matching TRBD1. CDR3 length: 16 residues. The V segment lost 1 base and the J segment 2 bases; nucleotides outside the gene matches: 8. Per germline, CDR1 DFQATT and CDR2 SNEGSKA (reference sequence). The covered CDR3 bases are TGCAGTGCTAGAGCGCAGGGGGCGAGAACCACAGATACG. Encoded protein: CSARAQGARTTDT. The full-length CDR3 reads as CSARAQGARTTDTQYF.

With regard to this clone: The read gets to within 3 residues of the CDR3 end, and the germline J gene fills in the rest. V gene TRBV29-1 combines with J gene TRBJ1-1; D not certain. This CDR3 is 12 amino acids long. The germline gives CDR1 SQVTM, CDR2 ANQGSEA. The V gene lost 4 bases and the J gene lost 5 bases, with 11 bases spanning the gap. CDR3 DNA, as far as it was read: TGCAGCGTTGTTCCGGGTCAAACTGAA. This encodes CSVVPGQTE. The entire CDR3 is CSVVPGQTEAFF.

Partial CDR3 DNA: TGTGCCAGCAGCCCACCATGGGGGCAGCCTTACGAG. Residues: CASSPPWGQPYE. The full-length CDR3 reads as CASSPPWGQPYEQYF. J is TRBJ2-7 and V is TRBV5-6, with a tentative D call TRBD1 (6 bases). The CDR3 extends 3 residues past the end of the read, so its final part is completed from the germline J gene. The germline V gene encodes CDR1 SGHDT and CDR2 YYEEEE. V was trimmed by 4 bases and J by 4 bases, leaving 18 bases between them. This CDR3 is built from 15 residues.

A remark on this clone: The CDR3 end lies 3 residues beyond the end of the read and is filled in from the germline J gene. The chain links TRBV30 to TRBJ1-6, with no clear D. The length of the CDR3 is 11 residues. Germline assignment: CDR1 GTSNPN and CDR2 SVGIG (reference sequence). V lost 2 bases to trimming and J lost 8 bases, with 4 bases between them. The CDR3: CAWSRDSPLHF. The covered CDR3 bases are TGTGCCTGGAGTAGGGATTCACCC.

CDR3 sequence reads: CSASGQGVSYEQYF. CDR3 DNA (partial): TGCAGTGCTAGTGGGCAGGGGGTAAGCTACGAG. This chain links TRBV20-1 with TRBJ2-7; 7 nucleotides agree with TRBD1. The sequence runs out 3 residues before the end of the CDR3; the remainder is reconstructed from the germline J gene. V lost 3 bases to trimming and J lost 3 bases; unmatched junction nucleotides: 8. The CDR3 totals 14 residues. The germline V gene has CDR1 DFQATT and CDR2 SNEGSKA (reference sequence).

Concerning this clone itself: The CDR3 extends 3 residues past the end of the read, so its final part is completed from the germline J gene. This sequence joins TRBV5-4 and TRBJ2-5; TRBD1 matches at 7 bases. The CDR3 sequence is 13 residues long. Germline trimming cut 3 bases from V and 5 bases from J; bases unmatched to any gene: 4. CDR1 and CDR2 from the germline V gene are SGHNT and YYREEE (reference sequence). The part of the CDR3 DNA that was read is TGTGCCAGCAGCTATACAGGGGAGGAGACC. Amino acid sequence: CASSYTGEET. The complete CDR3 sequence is CASSYTGEETQYF.

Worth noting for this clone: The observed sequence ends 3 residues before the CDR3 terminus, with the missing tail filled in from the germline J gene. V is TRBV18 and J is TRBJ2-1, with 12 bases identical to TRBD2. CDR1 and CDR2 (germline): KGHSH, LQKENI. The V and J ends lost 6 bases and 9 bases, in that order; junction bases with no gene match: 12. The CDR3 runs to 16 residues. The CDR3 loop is CASSLTRTSGAAEQFF. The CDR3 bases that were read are TGTGCCAGCTCCCTAACCCGGACTAGCGGGGCGGCTGAG.

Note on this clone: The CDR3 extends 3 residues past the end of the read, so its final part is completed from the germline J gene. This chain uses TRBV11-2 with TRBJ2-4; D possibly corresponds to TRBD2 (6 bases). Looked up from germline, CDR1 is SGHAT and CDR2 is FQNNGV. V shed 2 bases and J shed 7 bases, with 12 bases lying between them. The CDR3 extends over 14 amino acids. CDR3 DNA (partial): TGTGCCAGCAGCTTAACAGAAGGAGGGAACATT. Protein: CASSLTEGGNI. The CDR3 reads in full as CASSLTEGGNIQYF. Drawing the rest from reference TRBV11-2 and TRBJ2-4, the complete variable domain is EAGVAQSPRYKIIEKRQSVAFWCNPISGHATLYWYQQILGQGPKLLIQFQNNGVVDDSQLPKDRFSAERLKGVDSTLKIQPAKLEDSAVYLCASSLTEGGNIQYFGAGTRLSVL.

This chain's CDR3 is CASSETTSNQPQHF. The sequenced part of the CDR3 DNA is TGTGCCAGCTCCGAGACGACAAGCAATCAGCCC. J is TRBJ1-5 and V is TRBV18; D gene uncertain. The CDR3 end falls 3 residues outside the read, so it is completed with the germline J gene. V gave up 6 bases and J gave up 1 base, with 10 bases separating them. The CDR3 spans 14 residues. Germline CDR1 and CDR2: KGHSH and LQKENI.

The part of the CDR3 DNA that was read is TGCAGTGCTATCCGACTAGCGGGAGACAATGAG. This encodes CSAIRLAGDNE. In full, the CDR3 reads CSAIRLAGDNEQFF. V usage is TRBV20-1 and J usage is TRBJ2-1; TRBD2 agrees at 12 bases. The CDR3 end lies 3 residues beyond the end of the read and is filled in from the germline J gene. This CDR3 region has 14 residues. V trimming: 4 bases; J trimming: 5 bases; junction bases outside the gene matches: 3. Germline-derived CDR1 and CDR2 are DFQATT and SNEGSKA (reference sequence).

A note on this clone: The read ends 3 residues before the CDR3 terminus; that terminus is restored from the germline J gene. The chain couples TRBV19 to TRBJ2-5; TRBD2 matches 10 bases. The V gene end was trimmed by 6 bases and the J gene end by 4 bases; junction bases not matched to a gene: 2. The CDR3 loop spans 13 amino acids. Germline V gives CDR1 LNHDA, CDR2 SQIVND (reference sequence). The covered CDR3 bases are TGTGCCAGTAGAGCGGGGGGGACAGAGACC. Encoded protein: CASRAGGTET. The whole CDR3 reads CASRAGGTETQYF.

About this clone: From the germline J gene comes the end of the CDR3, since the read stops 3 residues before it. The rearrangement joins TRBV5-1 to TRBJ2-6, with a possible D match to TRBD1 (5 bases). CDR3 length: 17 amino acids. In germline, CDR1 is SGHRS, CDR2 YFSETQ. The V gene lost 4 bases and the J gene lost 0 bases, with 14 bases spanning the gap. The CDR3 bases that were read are TGCGCCAGCAGCCCCACAGTGGGGCCCTCTGGGGCCAACGTC. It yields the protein CASSPTVGPSGANV. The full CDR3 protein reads CASSPTVGPSGANVLTF.

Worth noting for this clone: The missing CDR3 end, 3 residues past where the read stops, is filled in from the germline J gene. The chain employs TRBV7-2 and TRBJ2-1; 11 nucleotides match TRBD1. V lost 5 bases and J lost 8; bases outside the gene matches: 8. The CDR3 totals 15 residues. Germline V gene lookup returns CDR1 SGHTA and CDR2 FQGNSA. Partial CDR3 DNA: TGTGCCAGCAGCCTCCGGGACAGGGGGATTGATGAG. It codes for CASSLRDRGIDE. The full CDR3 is CASSLRDRGIDEQFF.

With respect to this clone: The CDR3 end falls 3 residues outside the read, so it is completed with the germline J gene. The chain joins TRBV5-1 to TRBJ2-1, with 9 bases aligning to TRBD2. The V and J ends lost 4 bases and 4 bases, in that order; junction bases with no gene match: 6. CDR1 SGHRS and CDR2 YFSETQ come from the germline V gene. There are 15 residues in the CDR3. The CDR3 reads CASSQRTSGYNEQFF. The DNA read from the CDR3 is TGCGCCAGCAGCCAAAGAACTAGCGGGTACAATGAG.

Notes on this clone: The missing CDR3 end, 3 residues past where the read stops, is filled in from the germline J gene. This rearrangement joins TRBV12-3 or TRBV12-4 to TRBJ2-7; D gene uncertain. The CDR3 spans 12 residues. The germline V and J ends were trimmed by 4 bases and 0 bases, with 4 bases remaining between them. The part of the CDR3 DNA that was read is TGTGCCAGCAGTTCCAGCTCCTACGAG. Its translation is CASSSSSYE. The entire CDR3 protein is CASSSSSYEQYF.

CDR3: CATAGWNYGYTF. Incomplete CDR3 DNA: TGTGCCACCGCGGGGTGGAACTATGGC. The chain joins TRBV2 to TRBJ1-2; no firm D call. The read halts 3 residues ahead of the CDR3 end, with the missing end drawn from the germline J gene. Per the germline V gene, CDR1 is SNHLY and CDR2 is FYNNEI. The ends were cut back, 10 bases at V and 2 bases at J, with 11 bases in the middle. The CDR3 has 12 residues. The full variable domain, in which reference TRBV2 and TRBJ1-2 provide the parts outside the CDR3, is EPEVTQTPSHQVTQMGQEVILRCVPISNHLYFYWYRQILGQKVEFLVSFYNNEISEKSEIFDDQFSVERPDGSNFTLKIRSTKLEDSAMYFCATAGWNYGYTFGSGTRLTVV.

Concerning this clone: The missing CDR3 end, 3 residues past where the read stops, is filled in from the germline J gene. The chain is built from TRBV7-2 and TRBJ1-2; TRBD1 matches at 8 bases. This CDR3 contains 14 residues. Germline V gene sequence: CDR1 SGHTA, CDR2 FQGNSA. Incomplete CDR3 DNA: TGTGCCAGCAGCCATGGACAGGGCACAGATACC. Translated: CASSHGQGTDT. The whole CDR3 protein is CASSHGQGTDTYTF.

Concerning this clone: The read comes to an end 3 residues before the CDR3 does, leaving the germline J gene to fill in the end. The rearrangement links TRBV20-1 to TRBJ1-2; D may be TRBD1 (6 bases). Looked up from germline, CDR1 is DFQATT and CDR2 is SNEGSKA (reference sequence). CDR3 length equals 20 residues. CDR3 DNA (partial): TGCAGTGCTAGAGAGTTGCCCCCGGGTAGCAAGCGGGGGGGCCCCTACGAC. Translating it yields CSARELPPGSKRGGPYD. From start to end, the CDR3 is CSARELPPGSKRGGPYDYTF.

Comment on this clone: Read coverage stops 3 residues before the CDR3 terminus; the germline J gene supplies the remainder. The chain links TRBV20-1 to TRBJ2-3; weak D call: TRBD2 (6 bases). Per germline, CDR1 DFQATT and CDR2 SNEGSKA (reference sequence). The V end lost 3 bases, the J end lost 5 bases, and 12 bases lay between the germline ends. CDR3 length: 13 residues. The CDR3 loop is CSARQGGLDTQYF. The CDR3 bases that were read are TGCAGTGCTAGGCAGGGAGGATTAGATACG.

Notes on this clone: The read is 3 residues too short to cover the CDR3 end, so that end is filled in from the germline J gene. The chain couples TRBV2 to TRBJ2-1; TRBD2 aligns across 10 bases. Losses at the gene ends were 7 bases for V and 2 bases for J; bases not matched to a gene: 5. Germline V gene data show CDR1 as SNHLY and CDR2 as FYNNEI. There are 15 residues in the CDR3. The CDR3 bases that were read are TGTGCCAGCATGGAGCGGGGGGGTACCTACAATGAG. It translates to CASMERGGTYNE. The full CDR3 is CASMERGGTYNEQFF.

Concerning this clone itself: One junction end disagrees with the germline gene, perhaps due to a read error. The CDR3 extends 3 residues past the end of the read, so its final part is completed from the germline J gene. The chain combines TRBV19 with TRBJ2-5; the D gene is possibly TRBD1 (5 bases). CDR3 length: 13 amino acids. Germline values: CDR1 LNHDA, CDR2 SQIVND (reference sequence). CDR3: CTSSLQVGETQYF. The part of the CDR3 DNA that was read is TGTACCAGTAGTCTACAGGTGGGGGAGACC.